This T cell receptor (beta chain) originates from a study of post-analysis software for immune sequencing data (dated by TCRdb to between 2014 and 2017). Concerning the study at large: Disease courses on record covered relapsing-remitting, secondary progressive and progressive-relapsing multiple sclerosis, though some patients had no subtype annotation. A subset of samples was prepared in parallel using single-end sample barcoding, then pooled and co-amplified after Illumina adapter ligation. The multiple sclerosis patient repertoires were compared with about a dozen previously published healthy control repertoires from donors aged about 6 to 26 years. Results and caveats for the whole study, not just this receptor: Direct clustering with F measure showed strong co-clustering of samples prepared in the same batch, prompting a batch-effect correction. Multiple sclerosis patients had significantly lower normalized Chao1 diversity than controls, a result that suggests substantial peripheral T-cell clonal expansion. The control group was slightly older than the multiple sclerosis patient group. Significantly higher frequencies in patients than in controls were found for roughly 5 TRBV segments, including TRBV5-6, TRBV5-1 and TRBV20-1.

To demonstrate the VDJtools post-analysis software, the study profiled TCR beta repertoires from the peripheral blood of about 13 young patients with multiple sclerosis. The multiple sclerosis patients were children and adolescents ranging in age from roughly 6 to 15 years. For this clonotype: The target of this receptor is not known. No much larger clonotype is one base removed from it; base qualities were not supplied.

Library preparation was by PCR. The instrument given in TCRdb is Illumina HiSeq 2500. Unique molecular identifiers were incorporated into TCR beta cDNA libraries to reduce PCR and sequencing biases. Per 1 to 10 million input T cells, roughly 500,000 cDNA molecules were obtained, such that each molecule approximated one T cell. The patient libraries were prepared and sequenced with the same protocol used for the earlier healthy control dataset. Samples belonging to the same batch were prepared together, multiplexed and sequenced on a shared HiSeq lane. As for the original processing: MIGEC handled the raw barcoded reads, throwing out single-read molecular identifier groups before consensus assembly and CDR3 extraction. VDJtools was used for post-analysis of the clonotype tables, with diversity normalized by down-sampling every dataset to the smallest sample size. To correct batch-related cross-sample contamination, repertoire overlap clustering matched CDR3 amino acid sequences but not nucleotide sequences. TCRdb reworked the public reads: Q25 trimming with fastp, MiXCR clone assembly, productive beta chains retained. Duplicate CDR3 protein sequences are folded into a single record with the most common DNA and genes. In this record, the V and J calls reflect TCRdb's handling and not the investigators' own analysis. The sample table contains 600,000 to 700,000 distinct CDR3 sequences; only one count was recorded for 55% to 60% of them. About 11% of the sample rests with the top ten.

Trimming accounts for 5 bases at V and 0 bases at J, while the number of junction bases matched to no gene is 15. The CDR3 goes from the cysteine to the phenylalanine over 18 residues. Solely the CDR3 DNA is kept, with 54 bases framed from the first base. The germline V gene yields SQVTM for CDR1 and ANQGSEA for CDR2. Sequencing was carried out using blood. Recombination joined TRBV29-1 with TRBJ2-7, with TRBD1 matching 11 junction bases. This TCR came from a girl between 2 and 10 years old with multiple sclerosis. Here is the DNA: TGCAGCGTTCAGAGCCCCGGGACAGGGGGACAGAGCTCCTACGAGCAGTACTTC. This is translated as CSVQSPGTGGQSSYEQYF.